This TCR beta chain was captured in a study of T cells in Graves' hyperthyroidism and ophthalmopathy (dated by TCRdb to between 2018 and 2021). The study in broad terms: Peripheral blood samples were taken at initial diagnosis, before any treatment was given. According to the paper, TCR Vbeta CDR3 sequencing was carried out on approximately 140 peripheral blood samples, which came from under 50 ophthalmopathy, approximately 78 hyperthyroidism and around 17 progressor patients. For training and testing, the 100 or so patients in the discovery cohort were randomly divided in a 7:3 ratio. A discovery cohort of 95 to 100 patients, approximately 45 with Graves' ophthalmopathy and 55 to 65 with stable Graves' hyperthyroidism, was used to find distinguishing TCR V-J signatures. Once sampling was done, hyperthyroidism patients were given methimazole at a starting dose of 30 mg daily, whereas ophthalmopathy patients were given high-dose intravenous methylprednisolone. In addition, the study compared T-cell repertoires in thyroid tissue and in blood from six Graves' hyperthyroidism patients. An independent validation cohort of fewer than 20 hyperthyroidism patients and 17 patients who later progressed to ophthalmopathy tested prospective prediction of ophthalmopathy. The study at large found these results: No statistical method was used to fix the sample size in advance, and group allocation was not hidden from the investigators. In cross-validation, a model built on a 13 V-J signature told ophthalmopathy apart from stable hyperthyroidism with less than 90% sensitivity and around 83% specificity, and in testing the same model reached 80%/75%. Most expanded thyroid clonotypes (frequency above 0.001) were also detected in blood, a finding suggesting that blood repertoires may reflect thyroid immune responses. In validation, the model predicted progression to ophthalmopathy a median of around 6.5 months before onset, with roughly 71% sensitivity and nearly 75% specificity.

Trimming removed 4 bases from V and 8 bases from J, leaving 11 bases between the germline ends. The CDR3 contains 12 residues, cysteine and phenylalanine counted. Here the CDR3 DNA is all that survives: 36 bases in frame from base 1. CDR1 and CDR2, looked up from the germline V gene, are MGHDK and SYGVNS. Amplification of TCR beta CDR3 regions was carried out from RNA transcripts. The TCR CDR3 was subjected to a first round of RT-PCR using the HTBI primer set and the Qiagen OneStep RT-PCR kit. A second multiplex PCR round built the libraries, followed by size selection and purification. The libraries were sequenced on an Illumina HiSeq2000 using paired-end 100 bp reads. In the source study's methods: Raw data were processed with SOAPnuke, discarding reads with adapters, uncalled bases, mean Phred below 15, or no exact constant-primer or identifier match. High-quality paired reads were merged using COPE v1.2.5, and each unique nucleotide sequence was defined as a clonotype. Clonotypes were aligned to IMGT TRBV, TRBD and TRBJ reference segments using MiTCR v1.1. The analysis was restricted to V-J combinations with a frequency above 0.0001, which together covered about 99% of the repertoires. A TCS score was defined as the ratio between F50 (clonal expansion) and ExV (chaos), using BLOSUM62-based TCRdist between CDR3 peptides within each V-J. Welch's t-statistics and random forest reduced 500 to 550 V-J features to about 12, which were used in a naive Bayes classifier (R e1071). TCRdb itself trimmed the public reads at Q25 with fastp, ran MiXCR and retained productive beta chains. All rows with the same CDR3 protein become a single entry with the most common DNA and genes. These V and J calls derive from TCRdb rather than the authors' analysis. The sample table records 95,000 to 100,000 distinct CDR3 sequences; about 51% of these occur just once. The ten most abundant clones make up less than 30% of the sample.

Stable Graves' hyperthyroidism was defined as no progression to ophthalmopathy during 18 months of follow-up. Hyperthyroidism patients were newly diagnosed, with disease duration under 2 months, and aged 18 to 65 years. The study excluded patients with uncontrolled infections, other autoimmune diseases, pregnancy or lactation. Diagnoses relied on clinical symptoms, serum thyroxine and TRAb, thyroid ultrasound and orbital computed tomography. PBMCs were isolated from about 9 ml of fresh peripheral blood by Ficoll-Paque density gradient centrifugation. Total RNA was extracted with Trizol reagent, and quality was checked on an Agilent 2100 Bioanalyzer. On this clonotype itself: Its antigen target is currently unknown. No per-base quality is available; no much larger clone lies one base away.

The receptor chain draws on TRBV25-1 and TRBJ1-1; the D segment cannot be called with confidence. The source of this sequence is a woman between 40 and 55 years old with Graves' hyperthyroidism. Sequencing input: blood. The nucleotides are TGTGCCAGCAGTGCTAGCGAGCCCGAAGCTTTCTTT. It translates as CASSASEPEAFF. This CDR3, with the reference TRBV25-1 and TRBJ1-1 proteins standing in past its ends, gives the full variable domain EADIYQTPRYLVIGTGKKITLECSQTMGHDKMYWYQQDPGMELHLIHYSYGVNSTEKGDLSSESTVSRIRTEHFPLTLESARPSHTSQYLCASSASEPEAFFGQGTRLTVV.